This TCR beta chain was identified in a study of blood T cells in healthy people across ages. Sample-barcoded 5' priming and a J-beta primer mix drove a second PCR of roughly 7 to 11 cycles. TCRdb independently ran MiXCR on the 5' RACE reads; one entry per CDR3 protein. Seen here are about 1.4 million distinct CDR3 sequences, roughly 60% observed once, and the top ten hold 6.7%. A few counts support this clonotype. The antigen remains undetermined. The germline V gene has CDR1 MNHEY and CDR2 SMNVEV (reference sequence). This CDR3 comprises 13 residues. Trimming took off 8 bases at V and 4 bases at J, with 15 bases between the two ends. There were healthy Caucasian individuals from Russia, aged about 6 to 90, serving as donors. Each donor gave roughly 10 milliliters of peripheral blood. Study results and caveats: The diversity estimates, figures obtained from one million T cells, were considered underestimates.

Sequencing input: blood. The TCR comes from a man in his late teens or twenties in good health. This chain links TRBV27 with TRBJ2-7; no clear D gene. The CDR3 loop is CASGSGSIYEQYF. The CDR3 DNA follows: TGTGCCAGCGGCTCAGGAAGTATATACGAGCAGTACTTC.